This entry lists 2 T cell receptor beta chains sequenced from one sample in a study of CD8+ T cells in alopecia areata. After isolation, RNA underwent reverse transcription to generate cDNA as the sequencing template. TCRdb keeps only in-frame clones here, not all; method: immunoSEQ multiplex PCR. The data hold approximately 150,000 clones, with around 71% observed a single time. The starting material was CD8+ T cells sorted from blood, obtained at week 0. All receptors derive from a human donor with alopecia areata.

The rearrangement links TRBV30 to TRBJ2-5, with D hard to call. CDR1 and CDR2 from the germline V gene are GTSNPN and SVGIG (reference sequence). The CDR3 contains 15 residues. The germline V and J ends were trimmed by 6 bases and 1 base, with 18 bases remaining between them. The CDR3 loop is CACHRGLNPQETQYF. Here the CDR3 DNA reads TGTGCCTGCCACCGAGGATTGAACCCCCAAGAGACCCAGTACTTC. The complete variable domain, with remaining parts taken from reference TRBV30 and TRBJ2-5, reads SQTIHQWPATLVQPVGSPLSLECTVEGTSNPNLYWYRQAAGRGLQLLFYSVGIGQISSEVPQNLSASRPQDRQFILSSKKLLLSDSGFYLCACHRGLNPQETQYFGPGTRLLVL.

This clone was counted a few times. This chain links TRBV30 with TRBJ2-2, with 7 positions matching TRBD1. Germline values: CDR1 GTSNPN, CDR2 SVGIG (reference sequence). The junction had 5 bases not matched to a gene; V was cut back by 5 bases and J by 2 bases. The CDR3 spans 14 residues. The CDR3 sequence is CAWLDRANTGELFF. The CDR3 DNA reads as TGTGCCTGGTTAGACAGGGCAAACACCGGGGAGCTGTTTTTT. Combining the CDR3 with reference TRBV30 and TRBJ2-2 gives the whole variable domain SQTIHQWPATLVQPVGSPLSLECTVEGTSNPNLYWYRQAAGRGLQLLFYSVGIGQISSEVPQNLSASRPQDRQFILSSKKLLLSDSGFYLCAWLDRANTGELFFGEGSRLTVL.